This paragraph reports one T cell receptor beta chain. Original analysis: Estimation of nucleated cell counts was performed using reference gene primer amplification. Profiled with immunoSEQ multiplex PCR; TCRdb holds only in-frame clones, not every one. The D gene and trimming were derived from the DNA, and the V and J assignments and clone size from that table. The sample includes 90,000 to 120,000 clones, more than 70% seen only once; the top ten take approximately 4.9%. This specimen belongs to a study of blood T cell repertoires in COVID-19. Study-wide background: Acute and convalescent COVID-19 specimens originated in the United States, Italy and Spain. PBMCs, B-cell-depleted T cells, or T cells were the source of the cDNA or gDNA that made up the material.

The CDR3 has 15 amino acids. CDR1 is LNHNV and CDR2 is YYDKDF in the germline V gene (reference sequence). The V and J ends lost 0 bases and 6 bases respectively, with 13 bases between them. The chain couples TRBV15 to TRBJ2-3; TRBD1 might be the D (6 bases). The TCR comes from a middle-aged man with active or convalescent COVID-19. The specimen sequenced was peripheral blood. CDR3 loop: CATSRDTGTSDTQYF. The CDR3 DNA reads TGTGCCACCAGCAGAGATACAGGGACCAGCGATACGCAGTATTTT. The full variable domain, with the rest looked up from reference TRBV15 and TRBJ2-3, is DAMVIQNPRYQVTQFGKPVTLSCSQTLNHNVMYWYQQKSSQAPKLLFHYYDKDFNNEADTPDNFQSRRPNTSFCFLDIRSPGLGDTAMYLCATSRDTGTSDTQYFGPGTRLTVL.